The entry below gives a single T cell receptor beta chain sequence along with its context. Its antigen remains unidentified. V shed 0 bases and J shed 4 bases, with 13 bases lying between them. Germline V gives CDR1 SGHNT, CDR2 YYREEE (reference sequence). This CDR3 contains 16 residues. This specimen comes from a study of T cell responses to AZD1222 COVID-19 vaccine. Measured with immunoSEQ multiplex PCR; TCRdb has only the in-frame clones, and not every one. Of about 77,000 clones in the sample, roughly 90% were seen once. Study results and caveats: The study reported that nearly half of spike-specific TCRs target unmutated variant regions. Repertoire sampling occurred only after the peak T cell response. Clonal diversity was possibly underestimated; the donors were predominantly white British and more often female.

The TCR was taken from an adult who received the AZD1222 COVID-19 vaccine. The material sequenced was peripheral blood, taken 28 days after the second AZD1222 dose. V and J are TRBV5-4 and TRBJ1-4; D gene ambiguous. The CDR3 protein is CASSLGGKGFNEKLFF. The DNA of the CDR3 is TGTGCCAGCAGCTTGGGCGGAAAAGGGTTTAATGAAAAACTGTTTTTT.